The 25 T cell receptor beta chains presented below share a single source sample, sequenced in a study of T cell responses to AZD1222 COVID-19 vaccine. Clones were read by immunoSEQ multiplex PCR, and TCRdb kept only the in-frame ones, dropping some. The repertoire holds 150,000 to 200,000 clones, with 91% as singletons. The sequences come from peripheral blood, collected on day 0 of AZD1222 vaccination. These receptors all stem from an adult in good health.

The chain recombines TRBV7-9 with TRBJ1-2; D possibly corresponds to TRBD1 (6 bases). The CDR3 has 12 amino acids. From germline, CDR1 is SEHNR and CDR2 FQNEAQ (reference sequence). V was cut by 10 bases and J by 4 bases, with 13 bases left in between. The CDR3 DNA reads as TGTGCCACCCAAGGGGGGCCCTATGGCTACACCTTC. It specifies CATQGGPYGYTF.

The V call is TRBV5-1, the J call TRBJ2-1, with 9 nucleotides matching TRBD2. This CDR3 has 18 residues. V lost 4 bases and J lost 4; bases outside the gene matches: 15. Germline CDR1 reads SGHRS; CDR2 reads YFSETQ. The CDR3 DNA sequence: TGCGCCAGCAGCCGACTTTCGACTAGCGGTAACATTTACAATGAGCAGTTCTTC. Protein product: CASSRLSTSGNIYNEQFF.

The chain uses TRBV19 and TRBJ2-7; D is perhaps TRBD1 (5 bases). Germline loops: CDR1 LNHDA, CDR2 SQIVND (reference sequence). The CDR3 has 13 amino acids. Trimming removed 3 bases from V and 6 bases from J, with 12 bases in between. CDR3 sequence reads: CASSIEARGEQYF. As DNA, the CDR3 is TGTGCCAGTAGTATTGAGGCAAGGGGCGAGCAGTACTTC.

The V call is TRBV6-5, the J call TRBJ1-2; D unresolved. The germline V gene encodes CDR1 MNHEY and CDR2 SVGAGI. This CDR3 is built from 12 residues. V was cut by 5 bases and J by 8 bases, with 12 bases left in between. CDR3: CASSTGGVGYTF. The CDR3 nucleotides are TGTGCCAGCAGTACGGGAGGCGTGGGCTACACCTTC.

The chain carries TRBV12-3 or TRBV12-4 and TRBJ1-3, with 9 bases that match TRBD1. V lost 3 bases, J lost 13 bases, and 4 bases stayed unmatched. This CDR3 spans 12 amino acids. The CDR3 protein is CASSLGQGQIYF. The CDR3 nucleotides are TGTGCCAGCAGTTTGGGACAGGGACAGATATATTTT.

The V gene is TRBV19, the J gene TRBJ2-2; D may be TRBD1 (6 bases). In germline, CDR1 is LNHDA, CDR2 SQIVND (reference sequence). V shed 6 bases and J shed 6 bases, with 17 bases lying between them. This CDR3 is 15 amino acids long. DNA of the CDR3: TGTGCCAGTAGCCCTAGTGGGAAGGGGGCCGGGGAGCTGTTTTTT. Its protein is CASSPSGKGAGELFF.

This clone has just one count. The V call is TRBV5-4, the J call TRBJ1-1; 8 bases are a match to TRBD1. The length of the CDR3 is 15 residues. Germline V gene data show CDR1 as SGHNT and CDR2 as YYREEE (reference sequence). Losses at the gene ends were 5 bases for V and 0 bases for J; bases not matched to a gene: 6. CDR3 loop: CASRKGQALNTEAFF. The CDR3 region has the DNA TGTGCCAGCAGAAAGGGACAGGCTTTGAACACTGAAGCTTTCTTT.

The chain couples TRBV28 to TRBJ2-7, with TRBD2 identical over 7 bases. Germline V gene lookup returns CDR1 MDHEN and CDR2 SYDVKM. J gave up 6 bases and V 6 bases, and 17 bases lay outside the gene matches. This CDR3 comprises 16 residues. Written as DNA, the CDR3 is TGTGCCAGCAGCCTCCATAAAGACCGGACTAGGGGCGAGCAGTACTTC. Its protein product is CASSLHKDRTRGEQYF.

The chain combines TRBV11-3 with TRBJ2-1, with 9 bases identical to TRBD2. The CDR3 contains 15 residues. V gave up 3 bases and J gave up 6 bases; unmatched junction bases: 6. Germline V gene sequence: CDR1 SGHNT, CDR2 YENEEA. In DNA, the CDR3 is TGTGCCAGCAGCTTTAGCGGGAGTGGTGGCAATGAGCAGTTCTTC. It specifies CASSFSGSGGNEQFF.

The chain has TRBV6-1 and TRBJ2-3; D uncertain. The V gene's germline CDR1 is MNHNS and CDR2 SASEGT. The germline V and J ends were trimmed by 2 bases and 3 bases, with 12 bases remaining between them. This CDR3 contains 15 residues. The CDR3: CASSERWGQTDTQYF. As DNA, the CDR3 is TGTGCCAGCAGTGAACGGTGGGGTCAGACAGATACGCAGTATTTT.

This chain links TRBV5-1 with TRBJ2-2; 8 positions match TRBD1. The CDR3 loop spans 16 amino acids. With V trimmed by 4 bases and J by 5 bases, 10 bases remained unmatched. Germline V gives CDR1 SGHRS, CDR2 YFSETQ. The CDR3 spells CASSQKTGATTGELFF. CDR3 DNA: TGCGCCAGCAGCCAGAAGACAGGGGCGACAACCGGGGAGCTGTTTTTT.

This chain connects TRBV6-4 to TRBJ1-4; D perhaps matches TRBD1 (5 bases). Germline-derived CDR1 and CDR2 are MRHNA and SNTAGT. Trimming stripped 6 bases from V and 5 bases from J, with 16 bases between. The CDR3 is made up of 15 amino acids. The CDR3 is CASREYPGGNEKLFF. The CDR3 bases are TGTGCCAGCAGGGAATATCCCGGGGGGAATGAAAAACTGTTTTTT.

The chain combines TRBV18 with TRBJ2-7; D is ambiguous. Germline CDR1 and CDR2: KGHSH and LQKENI. V lost 8 bases and J lost 6, with 11 bases in between. The CDR3 covers 11 residues. Written as DNA, the CDR3 is TGTGCCAGCCGCGGACCCTCCGAGCAGTACTTC. It specifies CASRGPSEQYF.

In this sample, this clone turned up once. V and J are TRBV27 and TRBJ2-1, with 7 bases identical to TRBD2. Germline CDR1 and CDR2: MNHEY and SMNVEV (reference sequence). This CDR3 comprises 16 residues. Trimming took 2 bases from V and 0 from J; bases not matched to a gene: 4. CDR3 region: CASSLGLVSSYNEQFF. CDR3 coding DNA: TGTGCCAGCAGTTTAGGACTAGTCAGCTCCTACAATGAGCAGTTCTTC.

This clone came up once. The chain combines TRBV28 with TRBJ1-1; no reliable D call. Germline assignment: CDR1 MDHEN and CDR2 SYDVKM. V was shortened by 5 bases and J by 0 bases, with 10 bases between the two germline ends. CDR3 length: 14 amino acids. The CDR3 reads CASSPTGLNTEAFF. The CDR3 DNA follows: TGTGCCAGCAGTCCCACGGGCTTGAACACTGAAGCTTTCTTT.

The chain recombines TRBV7-6 with TRBJ2-2; the match to TRBD2 covers 7 bases. With V trimmed by 2 bases and J by 6 bases, 6 bases remained unmatched. The CDR3 contains 15 residues. Germline V gene sequence: CDR1 SGHVS, CDR2 FNYEAQ. CDR3 loop: CASSLQAGEAGELFF. In DNA, the CDR3 is TGTGCCAGCAGCTTACAGGCGGGAGAGGCCGGGGAGCTGTTTTTT.

The V call is TRBV7-2, the J call TRBJ2-7; D call uncertain. The length of the CDR3 is 13 residues. The V end was cut by 4 bases, the J end by 0 bases, with 7 bases between. The germline V gene has CDR1 SGHTA and CDR2 FQGNSA. The CDR3 is CASSSVASYEQYF. The DNA of the CDR3 is TGTGCCAGCAGCTCGGTAGCCTCCTACGAGCAGTACTTC.

The chain is built from TRBV10-3 and TRBJ2-7; the D is unclear. V was trimmed by 6 bases and J by 3 bases, leaving 6 bases between them. This CDR3 region has 11 residues. Per germline, CDR1 ENHRY and CDR2 SYGVKD. Here the CDR3 reads CAIRSGYEQYF. The CDR3 DNA is TGTGCCATCAGGTCGGGCTACGAGCAGTACTTC.

The V and J genes are TRBV5-1 and TRBJ2-3; 8 bases agree with TRBD2. The CDR3 contains 15 residues. The J segment lost 1 base and the V segment lost 7 bases, leaving 8 bases of the junction unmatched. CDR1 and CDR2 (germline): SGHRS, YFSETQ. The CDR3 loop is CASCPSSGGTDTQYF. In DNA form, the CDR3 reads TGCGCCAGCTGCCCGAGTAGCGGGGGCACAGATACGCAGTATTTT.

V is TRBV11-2 and J is TRBJ2-1, with unresolved D. The V gene lost 5 bases and the J gene lost 3 bases, with 11 bases spanning the gap. The germline V gene encodes CDR1 SGHAT and CDR2 FQNNGV. The CDR3 is 14 amino acids. CDR3 sequence: CASSPLGSYNEQFF. In DNA, the CDR3 is TGTGCCAGCAGCCCGCTGGGAAGCTACAATGAGCAGTTCTTC.

This clone was seen only once. This chain uses TRBV7-2 with TRBJ2-3; D call uncertain. The length of the CDR3 is 13 residues. V lost 3 bases and J 2 bases, leaving 6 bases between the germline ends. CDR1 SGHTA and CDR2 FQGNSA come from the germline V gene. The DNA for the CDR3 is TGTGCCAGCAGCTTTGGCTTCACAGATACGCAGTATTTT. The encoded protein is CASSFGFTDTQYF.

This chain links TRBV28 with TRBJ1-2; D remains unclear. This CDR3 is built from 16 residues. Per germline, CDR1 MDHEN and CDR2 SYDVKM. V shed 5 bases and J shed 0 bases, with 16 bases lying between them. CDR3 residues: CASSPGNIRANYGYTF. In nucleotides, the CDR3 is TGTGCCAGCAGTCCCGGTAACATTAGAGCTAACTATGGCTACACCTTC.

This clone was found once. The chain is built from TRBV7-7 and TRBJ1-3, with D possibly TRBD1 on 5 matching bases. Germline CDR1 is SSHAT and CDR2 is FNYEAQ (reference sequence). The CDR3 is made up of 13 amino acids. V was shortened by 11 bases and J by 0 bases, with 11 bases between the two germline ends. The DNA for the CDR3 is TGTGCCGTCCCGGGGGACTCTGGAAACACCATATATTTT. Its protein product is CAVPGDSGNTIYF.

The V call is TRBV7-8, the J call TRBJ2-2, with D perhaps matching TRBD1 (6 bases). Germline assignment: CDR1 SGHVS and CDR2 FQNEAQ. The V end was cut by 3 bases, the J end by 1 base, with 12 bases between. CDR3 length equals 16 residues. The CDR3 is CASSLYRQENTGELFF. The CDR3 DNA is TGTGCCAGCAGCTTGTACCGACAGGAGAACACCGGGGAGCTGTTTTTT. Filled out from reference TRBV7-8 and TRBJ2-2, the complete variable domain reads GAGVSQSPRYKVAKRGQDVALRCDPISGHVSLFWYQQALGQGPEFLTYFQNEAQLDKSGLPSDRFFAERPEGSVSTLKIQRTQQEDSAVYLCASSLYRQENTGELFFGEGSRLTVL.

This clone was counted a few times. The chain combines TRBV27 with TRBJ1-5; no clear D. Germline-derived CDR1 and CDR2 are MNHEY and SMNVEV (reference sequence). V was cut by 3 bases and J by 0 bases, with 3 bases left in between. The CDR3 consists of 13 residues. CDR3 nucleotide sequence: TGTGCCAGCAGTTTTGATAGCAATCAGCCCCAGCATTTT. Its translation: CASSFDSNQPQHF.